This T cell receptor (beta chain) was recovered during a study of T cells in Graves' hyperthyroidism and ophthalmopathy. Study details: Upon initial diagnosis and before any treatment, peripheral blood was collected.

Participants, patients aged 18 to 65, had newly diagnosed hyperthyroidism with a duration under 2 months. General observations from the study: Ophthalmopathy and stable hyperthyroidism were told apart by a 13 V-J model.

The trim removed 1 base at V and 6 bases at J, leaving 10 bases unmatched. The CDR3 runs to 15 residues. Germline-derived CDR1 and CDR2 are GTSNPN and SVGIG (reference sequence). As to this clonotype: Antigen unknown.

Amplification of TCR beta CDR3 regions used RNA as the template. A set of HTBI primers served as the primers for a first-round RT-PCR of the TCR CDR3. From the multiplex PCR reads, TCRdb called clonotypes with MiXCR, one entry per CDR3 protein. This table has about 320,000 distinct CDR3 sequences, 15% to 20% appearing once. The V gene is TRBV30, the J gene TRBJ1-1; the match to TRBD1 covers 8 bases. The TCR originated in a man aged 30-40 years with Graves' hyperthyroidism. The sequenced sample consisted of blood. The DNA of the CDR3 is TGTGCCTGGAGTGGGGGAGACAGGGGTTGGTCTGAAGCTTTCTTT. Its translation: CAWSGGDRGWSEAFF.